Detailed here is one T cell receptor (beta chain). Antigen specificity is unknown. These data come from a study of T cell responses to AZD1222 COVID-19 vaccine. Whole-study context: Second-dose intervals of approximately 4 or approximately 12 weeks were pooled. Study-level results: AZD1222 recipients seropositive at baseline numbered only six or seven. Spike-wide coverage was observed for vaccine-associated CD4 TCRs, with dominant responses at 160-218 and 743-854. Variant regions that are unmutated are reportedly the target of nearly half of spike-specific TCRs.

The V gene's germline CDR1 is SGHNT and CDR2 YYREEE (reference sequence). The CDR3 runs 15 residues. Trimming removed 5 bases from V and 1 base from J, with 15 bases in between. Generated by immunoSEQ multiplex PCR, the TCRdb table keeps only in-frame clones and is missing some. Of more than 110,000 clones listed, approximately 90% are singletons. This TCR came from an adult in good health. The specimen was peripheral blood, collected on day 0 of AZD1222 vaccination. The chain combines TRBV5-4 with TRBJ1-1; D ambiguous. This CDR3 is CASSRMTAENTEAFF. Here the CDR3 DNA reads TGTGCCAGCAGTCGTATGACGGCGGAGAACACTGAAGCTTTCTTT.